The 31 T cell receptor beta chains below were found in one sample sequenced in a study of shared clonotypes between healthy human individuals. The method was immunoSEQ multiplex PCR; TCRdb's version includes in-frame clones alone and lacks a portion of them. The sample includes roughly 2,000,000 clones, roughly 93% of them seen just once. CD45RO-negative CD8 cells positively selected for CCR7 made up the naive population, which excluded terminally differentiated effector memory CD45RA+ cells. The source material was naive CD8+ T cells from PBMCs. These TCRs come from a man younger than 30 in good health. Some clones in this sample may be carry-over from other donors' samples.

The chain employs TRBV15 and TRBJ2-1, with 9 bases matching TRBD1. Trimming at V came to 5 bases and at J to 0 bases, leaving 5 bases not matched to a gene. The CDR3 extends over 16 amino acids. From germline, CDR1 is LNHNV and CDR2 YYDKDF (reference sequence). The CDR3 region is CATSPGTGNSYNEQFF. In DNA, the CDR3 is TGTGCCACCAGCCCCGGGACAGGGAACTCCTACAATGAGCAGTTCTTC.

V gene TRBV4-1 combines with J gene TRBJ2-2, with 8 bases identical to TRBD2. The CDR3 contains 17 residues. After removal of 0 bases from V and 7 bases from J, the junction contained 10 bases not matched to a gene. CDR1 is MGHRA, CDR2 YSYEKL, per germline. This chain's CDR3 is CASSQDSGAGTRGELFF. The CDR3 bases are TGCGCCAGCAGCCAAGATAGCGGGGCAGGGACCCGCGGGGAGCTGTTTTTT.

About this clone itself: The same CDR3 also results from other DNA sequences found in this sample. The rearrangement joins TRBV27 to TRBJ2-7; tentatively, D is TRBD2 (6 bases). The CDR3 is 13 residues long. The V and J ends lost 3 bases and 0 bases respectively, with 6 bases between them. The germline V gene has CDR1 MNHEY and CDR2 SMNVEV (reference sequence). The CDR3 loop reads CASSLEGSYEQYF. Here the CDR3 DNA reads TGTGCCAGCAGTTTGGAGGGCTCCTACGAGCAGTACTTC.

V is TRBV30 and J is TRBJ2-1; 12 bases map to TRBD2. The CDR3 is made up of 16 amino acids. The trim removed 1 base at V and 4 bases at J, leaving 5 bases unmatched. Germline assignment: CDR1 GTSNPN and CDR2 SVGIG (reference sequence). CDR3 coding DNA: TGTGCCTGGAGTGGACTAGCGGGAGAGGGATACAATGAGCAGTTCTTC. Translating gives CAWSGLAGEGYNEQFF.

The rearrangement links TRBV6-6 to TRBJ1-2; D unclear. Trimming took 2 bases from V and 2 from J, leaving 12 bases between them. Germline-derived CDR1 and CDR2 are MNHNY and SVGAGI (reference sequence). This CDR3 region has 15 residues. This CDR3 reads CASSYVLGRNYGYTF. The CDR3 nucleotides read TGTGCCAGCAGTTACGTACTCGGGCGGAACTATGGCTACACCTTC.

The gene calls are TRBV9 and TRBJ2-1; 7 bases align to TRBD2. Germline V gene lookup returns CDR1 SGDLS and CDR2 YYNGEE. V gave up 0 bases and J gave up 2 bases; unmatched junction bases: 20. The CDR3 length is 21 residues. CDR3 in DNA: TGTGCCAGCAGCGTAGATTCGACACCTTCAGAGGTGGGACTAACCTACAATGAGCAGTTCTTC. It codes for CASSVDSTPSEVGLTYNEQFF.

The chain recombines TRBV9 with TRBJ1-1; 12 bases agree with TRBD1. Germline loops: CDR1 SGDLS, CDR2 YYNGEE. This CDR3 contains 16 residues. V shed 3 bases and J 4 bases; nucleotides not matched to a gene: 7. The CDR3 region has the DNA TGTGCCAGCAGCGGAGCCGGGACAGGGGGCATCACTGAAGCTTTCTTT. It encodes CASSGAGTGGITEAFF.

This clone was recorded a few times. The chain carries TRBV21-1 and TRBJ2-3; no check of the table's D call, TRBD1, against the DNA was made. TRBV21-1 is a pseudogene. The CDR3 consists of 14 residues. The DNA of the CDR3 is TGTGCCAGCAGCAATGGACAGGGGAAGAGGACGCAGTATTTT. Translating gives CASSNGQGKRTQYF.

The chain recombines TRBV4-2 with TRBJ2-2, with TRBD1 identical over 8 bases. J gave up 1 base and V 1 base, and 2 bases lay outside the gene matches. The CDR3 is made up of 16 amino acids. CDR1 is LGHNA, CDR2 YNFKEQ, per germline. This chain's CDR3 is CASSQAGTGNTGELFF. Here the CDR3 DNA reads TGTGCCAGCAGCCAAGCCGGGACAGGGAACACCGGGGAGCTGTTTTTT.

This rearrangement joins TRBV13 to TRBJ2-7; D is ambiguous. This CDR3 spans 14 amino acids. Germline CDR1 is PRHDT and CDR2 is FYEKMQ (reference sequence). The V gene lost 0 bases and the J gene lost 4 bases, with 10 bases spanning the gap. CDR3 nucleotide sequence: TGTGCCAGCAGCTTAGGGGCCAGAGGTTACGAGCAGTACTTC. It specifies CASSLGARGYEQYF.

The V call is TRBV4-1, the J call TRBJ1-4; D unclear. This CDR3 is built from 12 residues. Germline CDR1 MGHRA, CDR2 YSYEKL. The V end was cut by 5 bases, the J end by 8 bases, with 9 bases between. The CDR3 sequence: CASSGMGEKLFF. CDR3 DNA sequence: TGCGCCAGCAGCGGGATGGGAGAAAAACTGTTTTTT.

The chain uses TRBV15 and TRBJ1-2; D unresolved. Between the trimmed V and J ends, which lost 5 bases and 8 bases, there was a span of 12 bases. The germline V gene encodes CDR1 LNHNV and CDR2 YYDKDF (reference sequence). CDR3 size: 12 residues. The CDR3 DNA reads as TGTGCCACCAGCCCGGGTCGCGGAGGCTACACCTTC. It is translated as CATSPGRGGYTF.

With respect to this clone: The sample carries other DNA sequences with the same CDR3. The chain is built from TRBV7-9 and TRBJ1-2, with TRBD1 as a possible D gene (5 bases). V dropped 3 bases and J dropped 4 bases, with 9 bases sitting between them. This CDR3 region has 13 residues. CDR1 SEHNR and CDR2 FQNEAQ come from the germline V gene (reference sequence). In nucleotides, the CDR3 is TGTGCCAGCAGCTTGGGGGTAGGCTATGGCTACACCTTC. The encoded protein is CASSLGVGYGYTF.

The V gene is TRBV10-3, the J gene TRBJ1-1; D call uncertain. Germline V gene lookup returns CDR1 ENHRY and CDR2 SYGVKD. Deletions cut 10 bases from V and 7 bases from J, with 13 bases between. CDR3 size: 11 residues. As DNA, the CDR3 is TGTGCCACGAGCGATTCGTTTGAAGCTTTCTTT. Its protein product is CATSDSFEAFF.

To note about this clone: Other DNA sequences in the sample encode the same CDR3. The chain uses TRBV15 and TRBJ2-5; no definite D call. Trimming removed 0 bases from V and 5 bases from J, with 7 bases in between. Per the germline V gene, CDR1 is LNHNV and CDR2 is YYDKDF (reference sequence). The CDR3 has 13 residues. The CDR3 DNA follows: TGTGCCACCAGCAGAGATCGAGGCGAGACCCAGTACTTC. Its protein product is CATSRDRGETQYF.

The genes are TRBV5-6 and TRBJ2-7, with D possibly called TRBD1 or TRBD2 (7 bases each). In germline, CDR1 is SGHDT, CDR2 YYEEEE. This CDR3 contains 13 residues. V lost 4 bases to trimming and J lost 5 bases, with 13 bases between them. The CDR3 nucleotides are TGTGCCAGCAGCGACCCAGGGGGGGACGAGCAGTACTTC. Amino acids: CASSDPGGDEQYF. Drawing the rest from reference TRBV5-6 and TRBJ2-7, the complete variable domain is DAGVTQSPTHLIKTRGQQVTLRCSPKSGHDTVSWYQQALGQGPQFIFQYYEEEERQRGNFPDRFSGHQFPNYSSELNVNALLLGDSALYLCASSDPGGDEQYFGPGTRLTVT.

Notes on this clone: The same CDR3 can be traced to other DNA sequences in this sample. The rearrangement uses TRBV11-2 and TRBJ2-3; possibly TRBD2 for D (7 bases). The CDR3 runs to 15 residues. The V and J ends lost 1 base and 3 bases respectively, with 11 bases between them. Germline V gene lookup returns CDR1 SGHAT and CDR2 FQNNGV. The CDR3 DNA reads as TGTGCCAGCAGCTTAGGTGGGAGGGGGACAGATACGCAGTATTTT. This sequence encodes CASSLGGRGTDTQYF.

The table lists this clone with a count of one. The CDR3 DNA is TGTGCCAGCAGCAAAACCGGGACAGGGCCCGGGGAGCTGTTTTTT. Translating it yields CASSKTGTGPGELFF. The J gene is TRBJ2-2, the V gene TRBV7-6; 9 bases match TRBD1. V was clipped by 5 bases and J by 6 bases; unmatched bases: 7. The CDR3 runs 15 residues. Germline V gene lookup returns CDR1 SGHVS and CDR2 FNYEAQ.

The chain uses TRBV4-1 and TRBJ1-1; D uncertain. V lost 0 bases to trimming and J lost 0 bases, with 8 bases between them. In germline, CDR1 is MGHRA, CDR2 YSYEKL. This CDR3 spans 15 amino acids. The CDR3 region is CASSQDRTMNTEAFF. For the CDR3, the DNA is TGCGCCAGCAGCCAAGACCGCACGATGAACACTGAAGCTTTCTTT.

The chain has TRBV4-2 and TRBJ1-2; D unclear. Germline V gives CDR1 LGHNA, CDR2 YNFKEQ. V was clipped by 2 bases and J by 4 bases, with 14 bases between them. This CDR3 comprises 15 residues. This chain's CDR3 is CASSQLLGGIYGYTF. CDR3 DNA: TGTGCCAGCAGCCAACTTTTAGGAGGAATCTATGGCTACACCTTC.

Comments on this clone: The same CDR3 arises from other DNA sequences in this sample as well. This CDR3 is CASSLRGPGYNEQFF. Written as DNA, the CDR3 is TGTGCCAGCAGTTTGCGGGGGCCCGGCTACAATGAGCAGTTCTTC. The V gene is TRBV27, the J gene TRBJ2-1; weak D call: TRBD2 (7 bases). Germline V gene lookup returns CDR1 MNHEY and CDR2 SMNVEV (reference sequence). This CDR3 has 15 amino acids. V was shortened by 3 bases and J by 3 bases, with 12 bases between the two germline ends.

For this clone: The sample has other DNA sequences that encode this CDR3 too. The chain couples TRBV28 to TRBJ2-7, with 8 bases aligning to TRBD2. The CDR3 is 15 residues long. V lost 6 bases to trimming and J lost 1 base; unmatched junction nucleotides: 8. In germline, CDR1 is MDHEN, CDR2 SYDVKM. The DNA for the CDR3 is TGTGCCAGCAGCCCCACTAGCGGTTCGTCCTACGAGCAGTACTTC. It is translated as CASSPTSGSSYEQYF.

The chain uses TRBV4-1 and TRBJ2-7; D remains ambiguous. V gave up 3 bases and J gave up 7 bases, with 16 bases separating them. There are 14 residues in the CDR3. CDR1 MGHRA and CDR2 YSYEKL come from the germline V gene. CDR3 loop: CASSHPPLGGEQYF. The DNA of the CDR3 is TGCGCCAGCAGCCACCCCCCGCTGGGTGGGGAGCAGTACTTC.

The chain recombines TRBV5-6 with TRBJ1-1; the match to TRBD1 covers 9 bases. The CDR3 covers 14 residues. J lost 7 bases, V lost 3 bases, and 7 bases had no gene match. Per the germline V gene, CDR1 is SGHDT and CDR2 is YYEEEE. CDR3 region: CASSWGTGGVEAFF. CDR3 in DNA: TGTGCCAGCAGCTGGGGTACAGGGGGCGTTGAAGCTTTCTTT.

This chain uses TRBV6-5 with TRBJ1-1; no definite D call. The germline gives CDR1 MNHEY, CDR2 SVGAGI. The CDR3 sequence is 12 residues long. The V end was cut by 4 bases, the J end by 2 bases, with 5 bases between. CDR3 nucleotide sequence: TGTGCCAGCAGTTCTATCAACACTGAAGCTTTCTTT. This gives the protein CASSSINTEAFF.

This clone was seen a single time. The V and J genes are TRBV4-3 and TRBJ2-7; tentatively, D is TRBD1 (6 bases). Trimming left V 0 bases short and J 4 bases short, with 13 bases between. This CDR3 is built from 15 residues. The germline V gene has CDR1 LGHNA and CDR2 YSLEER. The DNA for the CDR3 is TGCGCCAGCAGCCAAGATCGGTCAGGGGTGTACGAGCAGTACTTC. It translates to CASSQDRSGVYEQYF.

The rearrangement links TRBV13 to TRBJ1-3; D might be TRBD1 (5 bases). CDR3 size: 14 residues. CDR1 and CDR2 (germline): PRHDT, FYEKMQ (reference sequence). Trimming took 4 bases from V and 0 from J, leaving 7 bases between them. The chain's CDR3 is CASSSRDSGNTIYF. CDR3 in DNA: TGTGCCAGCAGCTCCAGGGACTCTGGAAACACCATATATTTT.

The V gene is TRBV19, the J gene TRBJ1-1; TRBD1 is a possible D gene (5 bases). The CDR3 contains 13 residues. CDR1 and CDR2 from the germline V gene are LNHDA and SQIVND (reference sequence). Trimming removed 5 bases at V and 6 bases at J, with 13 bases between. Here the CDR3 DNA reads TGTGCCAGTAGTCTAGGGGCCAGCGCTGAAGCTTTCTTT. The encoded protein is CASSLGASAEAFF.

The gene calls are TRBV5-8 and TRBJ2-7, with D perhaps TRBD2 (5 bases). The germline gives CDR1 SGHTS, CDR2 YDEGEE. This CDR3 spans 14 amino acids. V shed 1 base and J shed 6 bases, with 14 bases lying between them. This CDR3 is CASSLILASREQYF. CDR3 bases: TGTGCCAGCAGCTTGATTCTGGCTAGCCGCGAGCAGTACTTC.

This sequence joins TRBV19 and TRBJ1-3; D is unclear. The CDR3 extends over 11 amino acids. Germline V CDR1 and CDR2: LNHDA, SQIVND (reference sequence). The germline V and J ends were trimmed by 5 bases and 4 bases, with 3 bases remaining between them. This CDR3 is CASSYGNTIYF. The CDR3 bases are TGTGCCAGTAGTTACGGAAACACCATATATTTT.

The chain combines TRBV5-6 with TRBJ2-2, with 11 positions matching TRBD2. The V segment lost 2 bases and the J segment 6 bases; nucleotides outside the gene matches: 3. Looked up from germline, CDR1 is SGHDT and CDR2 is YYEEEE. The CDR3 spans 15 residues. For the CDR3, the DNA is TGTGCCAGCAGCTTTGGGACTAGCGGCGCCGGGGAGCTGTTTTTT. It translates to CASSFGTSGAGELFF.